These 11 T cell receptor beta chains share one sample of origin, sequenced in a study of blood T cell repertoires in COVID-19. Sequencing was performed with immunoSEQ multiplex PCR; in TCRdb, only in-frame clones are kept and a portion is missing. This table has about 150,000 clones, approximately 90% appearing once. Sample: PBMCs or T cells enriched from blood (not recorded which). Receptors were obtained from a woman aged 45-60 years who had recovered from COVID-19.

The chain links TRBV6-5 to TRBJ2-7; 9 bases agree with TRBD2. V was clipped by 7 bases and J by 4 bases; unmatched bases: 11. CDR3 length: 15 amino acids. Germline lookup yields CDR1 MNHEY and CDR2 SVGAGI. The CDR3 DNA sequence: TGTGCCAGCACCTGGGGTAGCGGGGGCACTTACGAGCAGTACTTC. Encoded protein: CASTWGSGGTYEQYF.

This chain connects TRBV7-6 to TRBJ2-2, with D possibly TRBD1 on 5 matching bases. The CDR3 has 15 residues. From germline, CDR1 is SGHVS and CDR2 FNYEAQ. V was shortened by 2 bases and J by 4 bases, with 11 bases between the two germline ends. CDR3 amino acids: CASSLNRQSTGELFF. In DNA form, the CDR3 reads TGTGCCAGCAGCTTAAACCGACAGAGCACCGGGGAGCTGTTTTTT.

The DNA for the CDR3 is TGCGCCAGCAGCAAACTAACAGGATTGAACACTGAAGCTTTCTTT. Amino acid sequence: CASSKLTGLNTEAFF. The chain combines TRBV4-1 with TRBJ1-1, with D perhaps TRBD1 (5 bases). Looked up from germline, CDR1 is MGHRA and CDR2 is YSYEKL. The CDR3 runs 15 residues. Trimming took 5 bases from V and 0 from J, leaving 13 bases between them.

J is TRBJ1-1 and V is TRBV30; D might be TRBD1 (5 bases). Trimming removed 0 bases at V and 0 bases at J, with 5 bases between. The CDR3 is 13 amino acids. CDR1 GTSNPN and CDR2 SVGIG come from the germline V gene (reference sequence). This CDR3 reads CAWSVGVNTEAFF. The CDR3 DNA reads TGTGCCTGGAGTGTAGGGGTGAACACTGAAGCTTTCTTT.

The chain is built from TRBV6-5 and TRBJ2-7; 7 bases line up with TRBD1. V was clipped by 6 bases and J by 0 bases; unmatched bases: 5. The CDR3 length is 14 residues. Germline lookup yields CDR1 MNHEY and CDR2 SVGAGI. CDR3 loop: CASRATGSSYEQYF. In DNA, the CDR3 is TGTGCCAGCAGAGCGACAGGGTCCTCCTACGAGCAGTACTTC.

The CDR3 region has the DNA TGTGCCAGTAGTATCTACCCGGGACAGGGGAATTCACCCCTCCACTTT. It encodes CASSIYPGQGNSPLHF. The rearrangement joins TRBV19 to TRBJ1-6; TRBD1 matches at 10 bases. Germline trimming cut 3 bases from V and 7 bases from J; bases unmatched to any gene: 6. CDR3 length: 16 residues. The germline gives CDR1 LNHDA, CDR2 SQIVND (reference sequence).

The gene calls are TRBV28 and TRBJ2-5; TRBD2 matches at 8 bases. Losses at the gene ends were 1 base for V and 2 bases for J; bases not matched to a gene: 18. This CDR3 has 20 amino acids. Germline CDR1 and CDR2: MDHEN and SYDVKM. CDR3 sequence reads: CASSLFPSGRGGGLQETQYF. The CDR3, as DNA: TGTGCCAGCAGTTTATTTCCGTCGGGGCGAGGCGGGGGGCTGCAAGAGACCCAGTACTTC.

The chain joins TRBV7-8 to TRBJ1-1; 7 nucleotides align to TRBD1. The germline V gene has CDR1 SGHVS and CDR2 FQNEAQ. CDR3 length: 15 residues. With V trimmed by 4 bases and J by 5 bases, 10 bases remained unmatched. Here the CDR3 DNA reads TGTGCCAGCAGCTCACCCGGAGGGGGCAGAACTGAAGCTTTCTTT. Its protein is CASSSPGGGRTEAFF.

The rearrangement uses TRBV7-3 and TRBJ2-5; D is undetermined. V shed 6 bases and J shed 1 base, with 9 bases lying between them. CDR3 length equals 13 residues. CDR1 is SGHTA, CDR2 FQGTGA, per germline. CDR3 nucleotides: TGTGCCAGCAGTCGGCAGGCCCAAGAGACCCAGTACTTC. As protein: CASSRQAQETQYF.

The chain couples TRBV5-3 to TRBJ2-1, with no clear D. TRBV5-3 counts as an open reading frame of uncertain function. Trimming took off 4 bases at V and 7 bases at J, with 18 bases between the two ends. The CDR3 is 15 residues long. CDR3: CARSVRRGPRNEQFF. CDR3 nucleotides: TGTGCCAGAAGCGTGCGGAGAGGCCCCCGTAATGAGCAGTTCTTC.

This chain's CDR3 is CASSFFGTGDYEQYF. The CDR3 DNA is TGTGCCAGCAGCTTTTTTGGGACAGGGGACTACGAGCAGTACTTC. The chain couples TRBV7-2 to TRBJ2-7, with TRBD1 matching 10 bases. The J segment lost 3 bases and the V segment lost 3 bases, leaving 5 bases of the junction unmatched. Germline V CDR1 and CDR2: SGHTA, FQGNSA. The length of the CDR3 is 15 residues.